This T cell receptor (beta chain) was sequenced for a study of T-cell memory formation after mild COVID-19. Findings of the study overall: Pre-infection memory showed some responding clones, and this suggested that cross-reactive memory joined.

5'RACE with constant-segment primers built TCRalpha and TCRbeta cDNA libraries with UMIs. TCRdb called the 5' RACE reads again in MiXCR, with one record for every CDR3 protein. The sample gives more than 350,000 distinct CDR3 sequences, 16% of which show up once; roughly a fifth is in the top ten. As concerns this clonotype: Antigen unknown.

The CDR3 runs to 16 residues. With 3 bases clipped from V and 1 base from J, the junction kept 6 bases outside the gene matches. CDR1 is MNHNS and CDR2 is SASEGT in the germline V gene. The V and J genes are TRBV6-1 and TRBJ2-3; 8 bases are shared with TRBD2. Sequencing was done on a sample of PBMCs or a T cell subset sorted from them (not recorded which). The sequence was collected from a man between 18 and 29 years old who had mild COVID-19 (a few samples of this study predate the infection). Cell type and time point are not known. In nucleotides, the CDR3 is TGTGCCAGCAGTGAGGGTCCAGCGGGAGGCACAGATACGCAGTATTTT. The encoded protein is CASSEGPAGGTDTQYF.